The rows below give T cell receptor beta chains drawn from one sample of a study of blood T cell repertoires in COVID-19. Profiling relied on immunoSEQ multiplex PCR, and the TCRdb table lists in-frame clones only, not all of them. Of about 18,000 clones detected, about 91% appear once; the ten largest clones hold 5%. The sequenced material came from PBMCs or T cells enriched from blood (not recorded which). All receptors come from a woman aged 30 to 39 who had recovered from COVID-19. CDR3s include the opening cysteine and the closing phenylalanine or tryptophan. D genes are given only for firm matches.

>TRBJ2-3|TRBV7-2|NA
CASSATDFTDTQYF
>TRBJ2-3|TRBV18|TRBD2
CASSPQKTSGGRGDTQYF
>TRBJ1-1|TRBV3-1/TRBV3-2|NA
CASSTTGSSEAFF
>TRBJ2-7|TRBV6-5|TRBD1
CASRRQGSTYEQYF
>TRBJ1-3|TRBV11-2|NA
CASSFWGRIRKSGNTIYF
>TRBJ2-1|TRBV11-3|TRBD1
CASSLGQGSYNEQFF
>TRBJ2-5|TRBV5-5|TRBD1
CASSAWTGYETQYF
>TRBJ1-6|TRBV28|TRBD1
CASSSPGQNSPLHF
>TRBJ2-7|TRBV11-2|TRBD2
CASSPGLAGPEEQYF
>TRBJ2-2|TRBV19|TRBD1
CASSIDGTGGNGELFF
>TRBJ1-5|TRBV21-1|NA
CASSSPGNQPQHF
>TRBJ2-3|TRBV7-2|NA
CASSLGARGTDTQYF
>TRBJ2-7|TRBV11-1|TRBD1
CASSSRQGNEQYF
>TRBJ2-7|TRBV5-1|TRBD2
CASSPGVRGGVDEQYF
>TRBJ1-1|TRBV7-2|NA
CASSPGLAGAEAFF
>TRBJ2-5|TRBV3-1/TRBV3-2|TRBD2
CASSQATSGGKTQYF
>TRBJ2-3|TRBV2|TRBD2
CASTGLAGGTDTQYF
>TRBJ2-3|TRBV11-1|NA
CASSLPGVDTQYF
>TRBJ2-7|TRBV6-5|NA
CASRTGVSYEQYF
>TRBJ2-5|TRBV18|NA
CASSPYTGEETQYF
>TRBJ2-5|TRBV5-1|TRBD2
CASSYGLAGGQETQYF
>TRBJ2-1|TRBV2|TRBD2
CAAASGGWGNEQFF
>TRBJ2-1|TRBV5-8|TRBD2
CASSLARGPGGDEQFF
>TRBJ2-7|TRBV28|NA
CASSLWGRGGGEQYF
>TRBJ1-4|TRBV5-4|TRBD1
CASSTTGQGYEKLFF
>TRBJ1-5|TRBV18|NA
CASSPWQGRQPQHF
>TRBJ2-1|TRBV30|TRBD1
CATTGGDRGTNEQFF
>TRBJ1-1|TRBV4-2|TRBD1
CASSQEGAGQGTEAFF
>TRBJ1-1|TRBV6-5|TRBD1
CASRDRGNTEAFF
>TRBJ1-3|TRBV9|NA
CASSVNDLNTIYF
>TRBJ2-7|TRBV5-4|TRBD2
CASSLGGGGSYEQYF
>TRBJ2-7|TRBV9|TRBD1
CASSVGTGGNYEQYF
>TRBJ2-5|TRBV19|TRBD2
CASRAGAKYQETQYF
>TRBJ2-3|TRBV7-2|NA
CASSLTSFSADTQYF
>TRBJ2-3|TRBV10-2|NA
CASSEYRAWQYF
>TRBJ2-7|TRBV9|TRBD1
CASSAFPGQGFYEQYF
>TRBJ1-1|TRBV7-8|NA
CASSPQGTTMNTEAFF
>TRBJ2-3|TRBV27|NA
CASRTSSTDTQYF
>TRBJ2-7|TRBV27|TRBD1
CASSLTGVHEQYF
>TRBJ2-5|TRBV5-4|NA
CASSRNSGTQETQYF
>TRBJ1-6|TRBV24-1|TRBD1
CATSTGGTNSPLHF
>TRBJ2-3|TRBV7-3|TRBD2
CASSFGTSARGDTQYF
>TRBJ2-5|TRBV27|TRBD1
CASRFIRQGVQETQYF
>TRBJ2-2|TRBV7-2|NA
CASSLTGTSGELFF